Below, one TCR beta chain is given with its context. Participants reported their clinical history, and cohort assignment relied on those reports. This record comes from a study of blood T cell repertoires in COVID-19. Study-wide background: Acute-phase and convalescent COVID-19 samples originated in the United States, Italy and Spain.

The CDR3 extends over 14 amino acids. CDR1 is SGHAT, CDR2 FQNNGV, per germline. Trimming removed 3 bases from V and 8 bases from J, with 16 bases in between. Profiling relied on immunoSEQ multiplex PCR, and the TCRdb table lists in-frame clones only, not all of them. Seen here are 200,000 to 250,000 clones, 70% to 90% observed once, and the top ten hold roughly 4%. The sample comprised PBMCs or T cells enriched from blood (not recorded which). The chain carries TRBV11-2 and TRBJ1-2; D gene ambiguous. The receptor's source is a woman aged 25 to 39 who had been exposed to COVID-19. The CDR3 protein is CASSFSRELNGYTF. The CDR3 nucleotides read TGTGCCAGCAGCTTTTCTAGAGAACTTAACGGCTACACCTTC.